These 18 T cell receptor beta chains share one sample of origin, sequenced in a study of blood T cell repertoires in COVID-19. The table came from immunoSEQ multiplex PCR; TCRdb's copy has only in-frame clones and leaves some out. The sample holds 250,000 to 300,000 clones; 80% to 90% are singletons and the top ten take approximately 9.9%. Sequences were obtained from peripheral blood. Receptor source: a woman aged 70-85 years with acute or convalescent COVID-19.

The count of this clone is one. The rearrangement uses TRBV20-1 and TRBJ1-1; 10 bases line up with TRBD1. CDR3 length: 15 residues. The V and J ends lost 3 bases and 8 bases, in that order; junction bases with no gene match: 12. Germline V gene sequence: CDR1 DFQATT, CDR2 SNEGSKA (reference sequence). CDR3 region: CSASRIETGGREAFF. The DNA of the CDR3 is TGCAGTGCTAGTAGAATCGAGACAGGGGGCCGCGAAGCTTTCTTT.

V gene TRBV6-5 combines with J gene TRBJ2-2; 7 positions agree with TRBD1. CDR1 is MNHEY and CDR2 is SVGAGI in the germline V gene. V shed 7 bases, J shed 0 bases, and the junction held 5 bases outside the gene matches. The CDR3 sequence is 15 residues long. The CDR3 protein is CASTRDRPNTGELFF. CDR3 in DNA: TGTGCCAGCACGAGGGACAGACCGAACACCGGGGAGCTGTTTTTT.

The chain carries TRBV6-5 and TRBJ2-1, with a tentative D call TRBD2 (5 bases). Germline V gives CDR1 MNHEY, CDR2 SVGAGI. The ends were cut back, 6 bases at V and 9 bases at J, with 12 bases in the middle. This CDR3 has 12 amino acids. The CDR3 protein is CASREAGGEQFF. The CDR3 nucleotides read TGTGCCAGCAGAGAGGCGGGCGGTGAGCAGTTCTTC.

The chain links TRBV27 to TRBJ1-1; D might be TRBD1 (5 bases). Trimming cost V 1 base and J 5 bases, with 8 bases left between them. The CDR3 length is 13 residues. From germline, CDR1 is MNHEY and CDR2 SMNVEV (reference sequence). The CDR3 DNA is TGTGCCAGCAGTTTATTCCAGGGAACTGAAGCTTTCTTT. This encodes CASSLFQGTEAFF.

This chain joins TRBV6-1 and TRBJ1-1; D is undetermined. This CDR3 has 13 amino acids. Trimming left V 6 bases short and J 1 base short, with 9 bases between. Per germline, CDR1 MNHNS and CDR2 SASEGT. The CDR3 DNA reads TGTGCCAGCAGCACGGGTCCGAACACTGAAGCTTTCTTT. The encoded protein is CASSTGPNTEAFF.

This clone showed up just a few times. V and J are TRBV5-1 and TRBJ1-5; TRBD1 matches at 7 bases. CDR1 is SGHRS, CDR2 YFSETQ, per germline. Trimming removed 4 bases from V and 0 bases from J; junction bases left unmatched: 4. The CDR3 totals 15 residues. The CDR3 DNA reads TGCGCCAGCAGCCCCACAGGGGATAGCAATCAGCCCCAGCATTTT. This gives the protein CASSPTGDSNQPQHF.

The chain uses TRBV2 and TRBJ2-3, with 8 nucleotides matching TRBD1. The CDR3 length is 16 residues. Unmatched junction bases numbered 11, after V lost 6 bases and J lost 3 bases. Germline assignment: CDR1 SNHLY and CDR2 FYNNEI. The CDR3 is CASSGQGRKWTDTQYF. CDR3 nucleotides: TGTGCCAGCAGCGGACAGGGTAGGAAGTGGACAGATACGCAGTATTTT.

This rearrangement joins TRBV11-1 to TRBJ2-3; a possible D gene is TRBD2 (7 bases). Trimming removed 3 bases from V and 6 bases from J, with 13 bases in between. The CDR3 has 14 amino acids. Germline V lookup: CDR1 SGHAT, CDR2 FQDESV (reference sequence). CDR3 amino acids: CASSFSRGADTQYF. The CDR3 DNA follows: TGTGCCAGCAGCTTCTCCCGGGGGGCCGATACGCAGTATTTT.

The V call is TRBV6-5, the J call TRBJ1-3, with a weak D call TRBD1 (5 bases). V shed 4 bases and J shed 0 bases, with 13 bases lying between them. The CDR3 sequence is 16 residues long. From germline, CDR1 is MNHEY and CDR2 SVGAGI. The CDR3 DNA reads TGTGCCAGCAGTTCCCGTGGGGCACCCTCTGGAAACACCATATATTTT. Its translation is CASSSRGAPSGNTIYF.

This clone was seen a single time. The CDR3, as DNA: TGTGCCAGCAGCCCCCGGTCCGCCTTAGATTTGAACACTGAAGCTTTCTTT. Protein: CASSPRSALDLNTEAFF. V usage is TRBV11-2 and J usage is TRBJ1-1; D is ambiguous. The V gene's germline CDR1 is SGHAT and CDR2 FQNNGV. This CDR3 comprises 17 residues. V was cut by 5 bases and J by 0 bases, with 19 bases left in between. Looking up the rest from reference TRBV11-2 and TRBJ1-1 gives the full variable domain: EAGVAQSPRYKIIEKRQSVAFWCNPISGHATLYWYQQILGQGPKLLIQFQNNGVVDDSQLPKDRFSAERLKGVDSTLKIQPAKLEDSAVYLCASSPRSALDLNTEAFFGQGTRLTVV.

The V call is TRBV15, the J call TRBJ1-1; D may be TRBD1 (5 bases). Trimming stripped 3 bases from V and 4 bases from J, with 15 bases between. CDR3 size: 15 residues. From germline, CDR1 is LNHNV and CDR2 YYDKDF (reference sequence). The DNA of the CDR3 is TGTGCCACCAGCAGGCCCCTCCCGACAGCCACTGAAGCTTTCTTT. Translated: CATSRPLPTATEAFF.

This clone was counted a few times. The rearrangement joins TRBV5-1 to TRBJ1-5; the D is unclear. This CDR3 comprises 13 residues. Germline loops: CDR1 SGHRS, CDR2 YFSETQ. Trimming removed 0 bases at V and 4 bases at J, with 5 bases between. The CDR3 loop reads CASSLVGNQPQHF. In DNA form, the CDR3 reads TGCGCCAGCAGCTTGGTCGGGAATCAGCCCCAGCATTTT.

The chain couples TRBV3-1 (or the pseudogene TRBV3-2) to TRBJ2-7; 7 bases are a match to TRBD2. Per the germline V gene, CDR1 is LGHDT and CDR2 is YNNKEL (reference sequence). This CDR3 region has 13 residues. After removal of 5 bases from V and 7 bases from J, the junction contained 8 bases not matched to a gene. CDR3 coding DNA: TGTGCCAGCAGCAGCGGGACTTTATGGGAGCAGTACTTC. It specifies CASSSGTLWEQYF.

The rearrangement joins TRBV2 to TRBJ1-2; TRBD1 aligns across 8 bases. This CDR3 has 13 residues. The germline V gene has CDR1 SNHLY and CDR2 FYNNEI. Losses at the gene ends were 1 base for V and 5 bases for J; bases not matched to a gene: 0. CDR3 nucleotide sequence: TGTGCCAGCAGTGAAGACAGGGGGTATGGCTACACCTTC. Amino acid sequence: CASSEDRGYGYTF.

In this sample, this clone turned up a few times. The V and J genes are TRBV20-1 and TRBJ2-2, with 7 bases matching TRBD2. The CDR3 runs 11 residues. The germline gives CDR1 DFQATT, CDR2 SNEGSKA (reference sequence). CDR3 in amino acids: CSGAGEGELFF. The DNA for the CDR3 is TGCAGCGGCGCGGGGGAGGGGGAGCTGTTTTTT.

CDR3 amino acids: CASSLRDRENTGELFF. CDR3 DNA sequence: TGTGCCAGCAGCTTACGGGACAGAGAAAACACCGGGGAGCTGTTTTTT. V gene TRBV7-2 combines with J gene TRBJ2-2; 7 bases map to TRBD1. From germline, CDR1 is SGHTA and CDR2 FQGNSA. CDR3 length equals 16 residues. J gave up 2 bases and V 2 bases, and 5 bases lay outside the gene matches.

CDR3 sequence reads: CASSLERTPLGEQFF. The CDR3 coding sequence is TGTGCCAGCAGCTTAGAGAGGACTCCCCTGGGGGAGCAGTTCTTC. The chain links TRBV7-2 to TRBJ2-1; a possible D gene is TRBD2 (5 bases). This CDR3 contains 15 residues. Germline CDR1 reads SGHTA; CDR2 reads FQGNSA. V was shortened by 1 base and J by 10 bases, with 17 bases between the two germline ends.

The chain recombines TRBV18 with TRBJ2-3; 7 positions agree with TRBD1. After removal of 3 bases from V and 3 bases from J, the junction contained 6 bases not matched to a gene. This CDR3 region has 15 residues. Looked up from germline, CDR1 is KGHSH and CDR2 is LQKENI. The CDR3 loop is CASSPKGALTDTQYF. CDR3 nucleotide sequence: TGTGCCAGCTCACCCAAGGGGGCGCTGACAGATACGCAGTATTTT.